A single sample gave rise to the 2 T cell receptor beta chains below, sequenced in a study of CD4 T cells in relation to SARS-CoV-2 and coronaviruses. Unexposed donor CD4+ T cells date from about 2011-2018, before the COVID-19 pandemic. Isolation of CD4+ T cells took place after about 9 days in culture. What these receptors recognize is not known. Only in-frame clones appear in the TCRdb table, and some are missing; sequencing was by immunoSEQ multiplex PCR. Of some 22,000 clones in the sample, about 80% were seen once. The sample taken for sequencing was CD4+ T cells from PBMCs, cultured in vitro. The receptors originated from a human donor in good health.

The chain is built from TRBV25-1 and TRBJ2-5; D may correspond to TRBD1 or TRBD2 (6 bases each). The CDR3 length is 15 residues. Germline V gene sequence: CDR1 MGHDK, CDR2 SYGVNS. V dropped 6 bases and J dropped 2 bases, with 16 bases sitting between them. In DNA form, the CDR3 reads TGTGCCAGCAGGGTTAGGGGGGCGGGTCAAGAGACCCAGTACTTC. Protein product: CASRVRGAGQETQYF.

The rearrangement uses TRBV30 and TRBJ1-1; D might be TRBD1 (5 bases). Germline-derived CDR1 and CDR2 are GTSNPN and SVGIG (reference sequence). This CDR3 has 14 residues. Between the trimmed V and J ends, which lost 0 bases and 4 bases, there was a span of 12 bases. The CDR3 coding sequence is TGTGCCTGGAGTGTGCGGGGGGTAGGCACTGAAGCTTTCTTT. Translation: CAWSVRGVGTEAFF.